The rows below give T cell receptor beta chains drawn from one sample of a study of Ad26.COV2.S vaccination and SARS-CoV-2 variants. TCRdb's copy holds only in-frame clones and misses some; the assay was immunoSEQ multiplex PCR. The sample shows 300,000 to 400,000 clones, roughly 84% of them seen only once. This material consisted of peripheral blood, taken in a trial of Ad26.COV2.S vaccine versus placebo. The receptors were gathered from a person between 18 and 59 years old who received the Ad26.COV2.S COVID-19 vaccine or a placebo. The CDR3 runs from the conserved cysteine through the conserved F or W. Each record gives: J gene, V gene, D gene, clone size, CDR3 protein, CDR3 DNA. The D gene is left open where the match is weak. Rows give clone size only sometimes, using once, few, many, or a class for an expanded clone.

TRBJ1-2	TRBV7-2	TRBD1	.	CASSLGQGFYGYTF	TGTGCCAGCAGCTTAGGACAGGGATTCTATGGCTACACCTTC
TRBJ2-5	TRBV7-2	.	.	CASSSLLVLSGTGASQYF	TGTGCCAGCAGCTCCCTTTTGGTCTTGAGCGGGACGGGGGCGTCCCAGTACTTC
TRBJ2-7	TRBV28	.	.	CASSSRPLSSYEQYF	TGTGCCAGCAGTTCTCGGCCGCTCAGCTCCTACGAGCAGTACTTC
TRBJ2-1	TRBV7-9	TRBD1	.	CASSLGTGGGKSSYNEQFF	TGTGCCAGCAGCCTCGGGACAGGGGGCGGGAAAAGCTCCTACAATGAGCAGTTCTTC
TRBJ1-5	TRBV5-5	TRBD1	.	CASSRTGGVEPQHF	TGTGCCAGCAGCCGAACAGGGGGCGTCGAGCCCCAGCATTTT
TRBJ1-1	TRBV5-1	.	once	CASSLGGGGTEAFF	TGCGCCAGCAGCTTGGGTGGCGGAGGCACTGAAGCTTTCTTT
TRBJ1-1	TRBV21-1	.	.	CASSRDRFITEAFF	TGTGCCAGCAGCAGAGACAGGTTCATCACTGAAGCTTTCTTT
TRBJ2-7	TRBV9	TRBD2	.	CASSPSGSSYEQYF	TGTGCCAGCAGCCCTAGCGGGAGCTCCTACGAGCAGTACTTC
TRBJ1-2	TRBV9	TRBD1	.	CASSASGQAYGYTF	TGTGCCAGCAGCGCGTCAGGACAGGCCTATGGCTACACCTTC
TRBJ2-6	TRBV5-6	.	.	CASSFRQAHSGANVLTF	TGTGCCAGCAGCTTTCGGCAGGCCCACTCTGGGGCCAACGTCCTGACTTTC
TRBJ1-1	TRBV29-1	.	few	CSVDPWGGAEAFF	TGCAGCGTTGATCCTTGGGGGGGCGCAGAAGCTTTCTTT
TRBJ2-7	TRBV5-1	.	.	CASRETGTYEQYF	TGCGCCAGCAGAGAAACAGGGACCTACGAGCAGTACTTC
TRBJ1-3	TRBV11-2	TRBD1	.	CASSLTGGKGGNTIYF	TGTGCCAGCAGCTTAACAGGGGGGAAGGGTGGAAACACCATATATTTT
TRBJ2-2	TRBV5-1	.	.	CASSFQGSGTGELFF	TGCGCCAGCAGCTTTCAGGGGTCGGGCACCGGGGAGCTGTTTTTT
TRBJ2-1	TRBV10-3	.	.	CAIRPSRESSYNEQFF	TGTGCCATCAGACCCTCGAGAGAGAGCTCCTACAATGAGCAGTTCTTC
TRBJ2-7	TRBV28	.	.	CASSFPAAGEREQYF	TGTGCCAGCAGTTTTCCGGCTGCAGGAGAACGAGAGCAGTACTTC
TRBJ2-7	TRBV25-1	TRBD1	.	CASSAGQDRGLDEQYF	TGTGCCAGCAGTGCTGGACAAGACAGGGGCTTGGACGAGCAGTACTTC
TRBJ1-5	TRBV18	.	once	CASSPFEGGNQPQHF	TGTGCCAGCTCACCATTCGAAGGGGGCAATCAGCCCCAGCATTTT
TRBJ1-2	TRBV29-1	.	.	CSVENRDYGYTF	TGCAGCGTTGAAAACCGGGACTATGGCTACACCTTC
TRBJ2-7	TRBV4-3	.	few	CASSQVEGSSYEQYF	TGCGCCAGCAGCCAAGTTGAGGGTTCATCCTACGAGCAGTACTTC
TRBJ2-3	TRBV5-1	.	.	CASRSEVRVTDTQYF	TGCGCCAGCAGGTCCGAGGTTCGGGTCACAGATACGCAGTATTTT
TRBJ2-5	TRBV9	.	.	CASSVLGAGTQYF	TGTGCCAGCAGCGTATTGGGGGCGGGGACCCAGTACTTC
TRBJ2-3	TRBV7-2	.	.	CASSLNGGNTQYF	TGTGCCAGCAGCTTAAATGGAGGGAATACGCAGTATTTT
TRBJ2-2	TRBV7-9	TRBD2	.	CASSPVLAGMHDGELFF	TGTGCCAGCAGCCCTGTCCTAGCGGGGATGCACGACGGGGAGCTGTTTTTT
TRBJ2-1	TRBV4-3	.	once	CASSQVVGNEQFF	TGCGCCAGCAGCCAAGTCGTGGGCAATGAGCAGTTCTTC
TRBJ2-1	TRBV4-1	.	.	CASSQQDLFSYNEQFF	TGCGCCAGCAGCCAGCAGGACCTGTTCTCCTACAATGAGCAGTTCTTC
TRBJ1-6	TRBV30	.	.	CAWSPPRGLGSPLHF	TGTGCCTGGAGCCCCCCGAGGGGGTTAGGTTCACCCCTCCACTTT
TRBJ1-1	TRBV6-2/TRBV6-3	TRBD1	.	CASSYGTGGRMNTEAFF	TGTGCCAGCAGTTACGGGACAGGGGGAAGGATGAACACTGAAGCTTTCTTT
TRBJ1-4	TRBV5-4	.	.	CASSFFQGGEKLFF	TGTGCCAGCAGCTTCTTCCAGGGCGGCGAAAAACTGTTTTTT
TRBJ2-1	TRBV3-1/TRBV3-2	.	once	CASSQKYEQFF	TGTGCCAGCAGCCAAAAGTATGAGCAGTTCTTC
TRBJ1-2	TRBV29-1	.	once	CSVFYGTYGYTF	TGCAGCGTTTTCTACGGGACATATGGCTACACCTTC
TRBJ2-7	TRBV9	TRBD2	.	CASSVGSGRGEQYF	TGTGCCAGCAGCGTAGGTAGCGGGAGGGGCGAGCAGTACTTC
TRBJ2-1	TRBV5-1	TRBD2	few	CASSLDPAGANEQFF	TGCGCCAGCAGCTTGGATCCCGCGGGAGCCAATGAGCAGTTCTTC
TRBJ2-2	TRBV11-3	.	.	CASSLDRRNTGELFF	TGTGCCAGCAGCTTAGATAGACGGAACACCGGGGAGCTGTTTTTT
TRBJ2-1	TRBV5-1	.	.	CASSLTTDNEQFF	TGCGCCAGCAGCTTGACTACCGACAATGAGCAGTTCTTC
TRBJ2-7	TRBV6-2/TRBV6-3	TRBD1	.	CASSYSGQGWYEQYF	TGTGCCAGCAGTTACTCTGGACAGGGGTGGTACGAGCAGTACTTC
TRBJ2-5	TRBV10-1	TRBD1	.	CASSDSGQGETQYF	TGCGCCAGCAGTGATTCGGGACAGGGCGAGACCCAGTACTTC
TRBJ1-1	TRBV5-6	.	.	CASSPPIDSNEAFF	TGTGCCAGCAGCCCACCTATCGACTCGAATGAAGCTTTCTTT
TRBJ2-3	TRBV5-1	TRBD1	many	CASRGQGLKDTQYF	TGCGCCAGCAGAGGACAGGGGTTAAAAGATACGCAGTATTTT
TRBJ2-1	TRBV25-1	.	.	CASKQGSSSYNEQFF	TGTGCCAGCAAACAGGGATCCAGTTCCTACAATGAGCAGTTCTTC
TRBJ2-5	TRBV7-8	.	.	CASSLGGLGGVVETQYF	TGTGCCAGCAGCTTAGGGGGGCTGGGCGGGGTTGTAGAGACCCAGTACTTC
TRBJ1-6	TRBV7-8	.	.	CASSLFNLRFRGLDNSPLHF	TGTGCCAGCAGCTTATTTAATCTACGCTTCAGGGGTTTGGATAATTCACCCCTCCACTTT
TRBJ2-5	TRBV25-1	.	.	CASSLNSPRGETQYF	TGTGCCAGCAGTTTAAATTCGCCCAGGGGAGAGACCCAGTACTTC
TRBJ1-2	TRBV4-3	.	.	CASSQDFGGSSYGYTF	TGCGCCAGCAGCCAAGATTTCGGGGGGTCTAGCTATGGCTACACCTTC
TRBJ1-4	TRBV28	.	.	CASRGTNEKLFF	TGTGCCAGCAGGGGAACTAATGAAAAACTGTTTTTT
TRBJ2-7	TRBV4-1	TRBD1	.	CASSQVLGQVYEQYF	TGCGCCAGCAGCCAAGTTTTGGGACAGGTCTACGAGCAGTACTTC
TRBJ2-5	TRBV5-4	TRBD1	.	CASSPPDHRGVETQYF	TGTGCCAGCAGCCCGCCAGACCACAGGGGTGTTGAGACCCAGTACTTC
TRBJ2-4	TRBV12-3/TRBV12-4	.	.	CASSPRAKNIQYF	TGTGCCAGCAGCCCCAGAGCCAAAAACATTCAGTACTTC
TRBJ2-1	TRBV3-1/TRBV3-2	.	.	CASSHSEDRGDEQFF	TGTGCCAGCAGCCACTCGGAAGACCGGGGCGATGAGCAGTTCTTC
TRBJ2-1	TRBV12-5	TRBD2	.	CASGLVSGASYNEQFF	TGTGCTAGTGGTTTGGTTAGCGGGGCGTCCTACAATGAGCAGTTCTTC
TRBJ2-5	TRBV30	.	.	CAWSAAEDSRTQYF	TGTGCCTGGAGTGCTGCCGAGGATTCCCGGACCCAGTACTTC
TRBJ1-1	TRBV10-3	.	.	CAISDYGETTEAFF	TGTGCCATCAGTGACTATGGGGAGACCACTGAAGCTTTCTTT
TRBJ2-5	TRBV6-2/TRBV6-3	TRBD2	.	CASSSMDPRDYGKETQYF	TGTGCCAGCAGTTCGATGGACCCGCGGGACTATGGAAAAGAGACCCAGTACTTC
TRBJ1-1	TRBV19	.	.	CASNPRTAYGAFF	TGTGCCAGTAACCCTCGGACGGCCTACGGAGCTTTCTTT
TRBJ1-1	TRBV5-5	.	.	CASSLARVNTEAFF	TGTGCCAGCAGCTTGGCCAGGGTGAACACTGAAGCTTTCTTT
TRBJ2-7	TRBV6-5	.	.	CASRRTTGPEQYF	TGTGCCAGCAGGCGCACAACCGGGCCAGAGCAGTACTTC
TRBJ2-7	TRBV3-1/TRBV3-2	.	once	CASSQARYEQYF	TGTGCCAGCAGCCAAGCTCGCTACGAGCAGTACTTC
TRBJ2-3	TRBV7-6	TRBD2	.	CASSLGASGTSTDTQYF	TGTGCCAGCAGCTTAGGGGCTAGCGGAACTAGCACAGATACGCAGTATTTT
TRBJ1-2	TRBV4-3	.	.	CASSQDEFGDGYTF	TGCGCCAGCAGCCAAGATGAGTTTGGGGATGGCTACACCTTC
TRBJ2-5	TRBV24-1	.	.	CATSDSQGGETQYF	TGTGCCACCAGTGATTCCCAGGGTGGAGAGACCCAGTACTTC